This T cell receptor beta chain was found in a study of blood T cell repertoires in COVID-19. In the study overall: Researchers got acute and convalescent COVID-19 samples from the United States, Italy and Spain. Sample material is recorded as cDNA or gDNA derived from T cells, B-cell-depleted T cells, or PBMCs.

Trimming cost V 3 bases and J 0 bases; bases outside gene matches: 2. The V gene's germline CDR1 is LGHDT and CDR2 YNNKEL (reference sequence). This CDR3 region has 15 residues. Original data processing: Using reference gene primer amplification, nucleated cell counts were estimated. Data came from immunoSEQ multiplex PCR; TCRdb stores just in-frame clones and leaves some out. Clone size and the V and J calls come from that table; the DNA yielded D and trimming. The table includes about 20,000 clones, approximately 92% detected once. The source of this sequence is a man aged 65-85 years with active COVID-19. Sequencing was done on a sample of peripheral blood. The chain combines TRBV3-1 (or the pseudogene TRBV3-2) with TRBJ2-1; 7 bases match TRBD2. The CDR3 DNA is TGTGCCAGCAGCCAGACGGGGGGCTCCTACAATGAGCAGTTCTTC. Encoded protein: CASSQTGGSYNEQFF.